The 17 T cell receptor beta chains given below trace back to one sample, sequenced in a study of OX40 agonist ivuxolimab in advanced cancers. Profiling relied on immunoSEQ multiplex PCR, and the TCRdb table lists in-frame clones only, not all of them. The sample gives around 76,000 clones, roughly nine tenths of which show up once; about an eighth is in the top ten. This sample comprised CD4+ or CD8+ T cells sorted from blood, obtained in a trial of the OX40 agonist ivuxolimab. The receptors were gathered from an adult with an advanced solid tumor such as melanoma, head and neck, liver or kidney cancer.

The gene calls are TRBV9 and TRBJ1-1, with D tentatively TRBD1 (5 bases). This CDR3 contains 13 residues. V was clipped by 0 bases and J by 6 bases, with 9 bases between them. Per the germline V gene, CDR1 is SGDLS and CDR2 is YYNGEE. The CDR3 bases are TGTGCCAGCAGCGTAGGCAGGGCGGCTGAAGCTTTCTTT. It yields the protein CASSVGRAAEAFF.

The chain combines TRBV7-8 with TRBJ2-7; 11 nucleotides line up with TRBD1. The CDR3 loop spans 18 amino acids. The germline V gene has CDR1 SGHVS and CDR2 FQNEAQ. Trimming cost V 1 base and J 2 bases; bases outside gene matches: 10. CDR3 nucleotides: TGTGCCAGCAGCTTAGGGTCCCGCGGACAGGGGGCTCCCTACGAGCAGTACTTC. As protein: CASSLGSRGQGAPYEQYF.

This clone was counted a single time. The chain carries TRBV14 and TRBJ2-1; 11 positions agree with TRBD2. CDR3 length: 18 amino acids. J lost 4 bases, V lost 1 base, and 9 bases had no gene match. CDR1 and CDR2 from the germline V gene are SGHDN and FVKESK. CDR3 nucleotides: TGTGCCAGCAGCCAAGTCCTCATAGCGGGAGGGCGTTACAATGAGCAGTTCTTC. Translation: CASSQVLIAGGRYNEQFF.

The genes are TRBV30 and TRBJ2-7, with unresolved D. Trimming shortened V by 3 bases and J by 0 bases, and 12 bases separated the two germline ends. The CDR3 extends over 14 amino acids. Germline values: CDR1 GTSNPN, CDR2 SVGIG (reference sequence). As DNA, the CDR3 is TGTGCCTGGAGAGCCGAGGAATCCTCCTACGAGCAGTACTTC. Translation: CAWRAEESSYEQYF.

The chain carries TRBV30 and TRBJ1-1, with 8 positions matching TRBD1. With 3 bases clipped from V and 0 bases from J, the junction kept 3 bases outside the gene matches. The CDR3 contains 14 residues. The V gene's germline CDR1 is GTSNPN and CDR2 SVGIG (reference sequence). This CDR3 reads CAWSDRGMNTEAFF. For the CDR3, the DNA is TGTGCCTGGAGCGACAGGGGTATGAACACTGAAGCTTTCTTT.

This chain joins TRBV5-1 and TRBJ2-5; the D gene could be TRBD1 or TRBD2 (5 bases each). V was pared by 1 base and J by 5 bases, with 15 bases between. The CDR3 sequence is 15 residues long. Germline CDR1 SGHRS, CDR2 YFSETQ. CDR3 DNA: TGCGCCAGCAGCTTGCTGGGACCCTCTGAGGAGACCCAGTACTTC. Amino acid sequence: CASSLLGPSEETQYF.

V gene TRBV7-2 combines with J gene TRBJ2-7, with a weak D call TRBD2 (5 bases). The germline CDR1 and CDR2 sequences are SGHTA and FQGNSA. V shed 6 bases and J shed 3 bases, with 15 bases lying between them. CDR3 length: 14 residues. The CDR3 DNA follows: TGTGCCAGCAGGTACGACACCGGGATCTACGAGCAGTACTTC. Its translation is CASRYDTGIYEQYF.

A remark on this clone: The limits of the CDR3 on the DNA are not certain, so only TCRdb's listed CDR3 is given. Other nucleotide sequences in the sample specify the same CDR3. This chain's CDR3 is CASSPPWGSGSSYNEQFF. The chain is built from TRBV21-1 and TRBJ2-1; the table's TRBD2 call for D was not verified on the DNA. TRBV21-1 is listed as a pseudogene. Including both end residues, the CDR3 is 18 amino acids long.

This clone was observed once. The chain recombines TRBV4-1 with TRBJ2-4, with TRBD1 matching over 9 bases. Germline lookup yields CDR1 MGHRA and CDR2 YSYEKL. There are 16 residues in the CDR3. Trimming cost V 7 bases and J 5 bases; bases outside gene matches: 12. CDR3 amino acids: CASTDLNRDRENIQYF. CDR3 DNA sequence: TGCGCCAGCACAGACCTAAACCGGGACAGGGAAAACATTCAGTACTTC.

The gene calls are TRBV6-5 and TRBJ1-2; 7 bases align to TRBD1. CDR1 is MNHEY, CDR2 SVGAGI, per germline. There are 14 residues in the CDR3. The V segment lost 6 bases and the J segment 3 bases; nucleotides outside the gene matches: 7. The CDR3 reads CASSSSGTDYGYTF. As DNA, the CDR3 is TGTGCCAGCAGCTCGTCCGGGACAGACTATGGCTACACCTTC.

CDR3 DNA sequence: TGCGCCAGCAGCTTGGATGCGGGAGGTTCCACCGGGGAGCTGTTTTTT. The encoded protein is CASSLDAGGSTGELFF. V gene TRBV5-1 combines with J gene TRBJ2-2; 8 positions match TRBD2. CDR3 length equals 16 residues. CDR1 is SGHRS, CDR2 YFSETQ, per germline. The V and J ends lost 0 bases and 4 bases, in that order; junction bases with no gene match: 5.

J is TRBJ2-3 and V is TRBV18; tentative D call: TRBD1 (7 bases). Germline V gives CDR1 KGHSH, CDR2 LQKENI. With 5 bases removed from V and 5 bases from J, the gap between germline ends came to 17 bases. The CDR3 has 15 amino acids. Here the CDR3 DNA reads TGTGCCAGCTCATCCCGGCAGGGGGGCGGAGATACGCAGTATTTT. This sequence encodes CASSSRQGGGDTQYF.

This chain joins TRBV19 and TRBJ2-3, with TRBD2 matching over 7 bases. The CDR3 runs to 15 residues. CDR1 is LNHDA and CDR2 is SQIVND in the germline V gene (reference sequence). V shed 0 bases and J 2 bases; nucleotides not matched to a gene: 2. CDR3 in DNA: TGTGCCAGTAGTATAGATCGGGACTACACAGATACGCAGTATTTT. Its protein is CASSIDRDYTDTQYF.

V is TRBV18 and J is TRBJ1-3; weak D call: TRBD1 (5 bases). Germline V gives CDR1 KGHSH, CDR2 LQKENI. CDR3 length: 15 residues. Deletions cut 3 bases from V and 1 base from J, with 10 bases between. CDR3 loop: CASSPRQISGNTIYF. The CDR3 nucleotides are TGTGCCAGCTCACCTCGACAGATTTCTGGAAACACCATATATTTT.

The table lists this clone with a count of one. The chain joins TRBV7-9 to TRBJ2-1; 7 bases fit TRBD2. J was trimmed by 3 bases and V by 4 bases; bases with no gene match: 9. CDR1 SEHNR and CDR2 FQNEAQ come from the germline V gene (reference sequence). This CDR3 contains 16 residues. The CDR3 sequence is CASSSRTSIGYNEQFF. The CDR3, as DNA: TGTGCCAGCAGCTCCCGGACTAGTATTGGCTACAATGAGCAGTTCTTC.

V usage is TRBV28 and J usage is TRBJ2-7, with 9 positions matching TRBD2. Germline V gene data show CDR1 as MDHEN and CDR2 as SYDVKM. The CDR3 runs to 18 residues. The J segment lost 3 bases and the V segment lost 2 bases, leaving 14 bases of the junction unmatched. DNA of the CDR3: TGTGCCAGCAGTTTAGTTGGGAGATGGGGGCGGGAGGGCTACGAGCAGTACTTC. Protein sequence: CASSLVGRWGREGYEQYF.

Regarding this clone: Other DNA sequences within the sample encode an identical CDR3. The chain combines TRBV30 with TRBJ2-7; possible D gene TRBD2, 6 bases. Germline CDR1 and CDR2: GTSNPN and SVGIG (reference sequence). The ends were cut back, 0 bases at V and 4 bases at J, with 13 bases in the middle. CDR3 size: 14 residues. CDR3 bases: TGTGCCTGGAGTGTATCAGGAGGGATATACGAGCAGTACTTC. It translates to CAWSVSGGIYEQYF. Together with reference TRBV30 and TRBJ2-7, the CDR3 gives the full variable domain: SQTIHQWPATLVQPVGSPLSLECTVEGTSNPNLYWYRQAAGRGLQLLFYSVGIGQISSEVPQNLSASRPQDRQFILSSKKLLLSDSGFYLCAWSVSGGIYEQYFGPGTRLTVT.